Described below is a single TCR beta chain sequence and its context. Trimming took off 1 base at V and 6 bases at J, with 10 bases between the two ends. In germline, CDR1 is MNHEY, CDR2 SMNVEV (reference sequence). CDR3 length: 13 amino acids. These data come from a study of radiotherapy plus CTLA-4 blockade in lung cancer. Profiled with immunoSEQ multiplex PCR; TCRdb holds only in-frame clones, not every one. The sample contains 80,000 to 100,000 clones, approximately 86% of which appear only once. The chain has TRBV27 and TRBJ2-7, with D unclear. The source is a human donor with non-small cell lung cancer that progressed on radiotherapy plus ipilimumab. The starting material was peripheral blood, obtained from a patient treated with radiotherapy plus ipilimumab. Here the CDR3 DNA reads TGTGCCAGCAGTTTATATGGCACACCCGAGCAGTACTTC. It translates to CASSLYGTPEQYF.